This T cell receptor beta chain was observed in a study of T cells in Graves' hyperthyroidism and ophthalmopathy (dated by TCRdb to the late 2010s). As for the study more broadly: Peripheral blood samples were taken at initial diagnosis, before any treatment was given. According to the paper, TCR Vbeta CDR3 sequencing was carried out on 135 peripheral blood samples, which came from 40 to 45 ophthalmopathy, 75 or so hyperthyroidism and approximately 17 progressor patients. An independent validation cohort of around 19 hyperthyroidism patients and about 15 patients who later progressed to ophthalmopathy tested prospective prediction of ophthalmopathy. After blood sampling, hyperthyroidism patients were treated with methimazole at a starting dose of 30 mg daily, and ophthalmopathy patients were treated with high-dose intravenous methylprednisolone. A discovery cohort of about 95 patients, about 43 with Graves' ophthalmopathy and approximately 57 with stable Graves' hyperthyroidism, was used to find distinguishing TCR V-J signatures. The 100 or so discovery patients were randomly split 7:3 into training and test sets. Thyroid tissue and blood T-cell repertoires from about six Graves' hyperthyroidism patients were also compared in the study. Broad study findings and their caveats: Sample size was not statistically predetermined, and investigators were not blinded to group allocation. In validation, the model predicted progression to ophthalmopathy with over 65% sensitivity and less than 80% specificity, a median of 6.5 months before onset. A model built on a 13 V-J signature distinguished ophthalmopathy from stable hyperthyroidism, reaching over 85% sensitivity and around 81% specificity in cross-validation and 80%/75% in testing. Most expanded thyroid clonotypes (frequency above 0.001) were also detected in blood, suggesting blood repertoires may reflect thyroid immune responses.

Graves' hyperthyroidism was defined as stable when no progression to ophthalmopathy occurred over 18 months of follow-up. Hyperthyroidism patients were newly diagnosed, had a disease duration of under 2 months, and were aged 18 to 65 years. Any patient with an uncontrolled infection, another autoimmune disease, pregnancy or lactation was excluded. Diagnoses were based on clinical symptoms, serum thyroxine and TRAb, thyroid ultrasound and orbital computed tomography. Ficoll-Paque density gradient centrifugation was used to isolate PBMCs from around 10 ml of fresh peripheral blood. Trizol reagent was used to extract total RNA, and RNA quality was then checked on an Agilent 2100 Bioanalyzer. The TCR beta CDR3 regions were amplified from RNA transcripts. For the first round of RT-PCR on the TCR CDR3, the HTBI primer set was used together with the Qiagen OneStep RT-PCR kit. Libraries were constructed in a second round of multiplex PCR, after which size selection and purification were carried out. The libraries were sequenced on an Illumina HiSeq2000 using paired-end 100 bp reads. The paper's data handling went like this. SOAPnuke was used to process the raw data, with reads discarded if the reads contained adapters or uncalled bases, had a mean Phred below 15, or lacked an exact constant-primer or identifier match. High-quality paired reads were merged using COPE v1.2.5, and each unique nucleotide sequence was defined as a clonotype. MiTCR v1.1 was used to align the clonotypes against IMGT TRBV, TRBD and TRBJ reference segments. The analysis was restricted to V-J combinations with a frequency above 0.0001, which together covered roughly 99% of the repertoires. A TCS score was defined as the ratio between F50 (clonal expansion) and ExV (chaos), using BLOSUM62-based TCRdist between CDR3 peptides within each V-J. Welch's t-statistics and random forest reduced approximately 520 V-J features to fewer than 15, which were used in a naive Bayes classifier (R e1071). The similarity between thyroid and blood repertoires was quantified using the Morisita-Horn index. TCRdb reprocessed the public reads (quality trimming at Q25 with fastp, clone calling with MiXCR) and kept in-frame beta chains. Rows are unified per CDR3 protein, each entry keeping the most common DNA and genes. These V and J calls rely on TCRdb rather than the paper's analysis. The sample table contains over 700,000 distinct CDR3 sequences; only one count was recorded for around a third of them. The top ten clonotypes cover less than 35% of the sample.

Relative to germline, V is missing 7 bases and J is missing 3 bases, with 8 bases of the junction outside any gene match. CDR1 and CDR2, looked up from the germline V gene, are SGHAT and FQNNGV. Measured from the cysteine to the phenylalanine, the CDR3 is 14 residues long. Only CDR3 DNA is held: 42 bases, read in frame from base 1. With respect to this clonotype: Its antigen is not yet known. Base-call qualities are not available, and no considerably larger clone is one nucleotide away.

The sequence links TRBV11-2 to TRBJ2-5; the junction holds 7 bases that match TRBD1. Specimen: blood. The receptor was isolated from a middle-aged woman with Graves' hyperthyroidism. In nucleotide form, the sequence is TGTGCCAGCAAGCGGACAGGTAAAGAAGAGACCCAGTACTTC. Its protein reads: CASKRTGKEETQYF.